This T cell receptor (beta chain) was recovered during a study of blood T cell repertoires in COVID-19. Background on the study: The samples span acute and convalescent COVID-19 from the United States, Italy and Spain.

Source study methods: The authors estimated nucleated cell counts from reference gene primer amplification. The data were produced by immunoSEQ multiplex PCR, yet TCRdb's version contains in-frame clones alone and is incomplete. The D gene and trimming were derived from the DNA, and the V and J assignments and clone size from that table. The table includes 100,000 to 150,000 clones, approximately 83% detected once. Germline CDR1 and CDR2: SGHTA and FQGNSA. The CDR3 is 14 residues long. J gave up 9 bases and V 5 bases, and 6 bases lay outside the gene matches. This receptor was obtained from a woman of 80 years or more with acute or convalescent COVID-19. Sequenced sample: peripheral blood. The chain is built from TRBV7-2 and TRBJ1-6; TRBD1 matches at 8 bases. The DNA for the CDR3 is TGTGCCAGCAGCGCCGGACAGGGTTTTTCACCCCTCCACTTT. Translated: CASSAGQGFSPLHF. The full variable domain, its missing parts supplied by reference TRBV7-2 and TRBJ1-6, is GAGVSQSPSNKVTEKGKDVELRCDPISGHTALYWYRQSLGQGLEFLIYFQGNSAPDKSGLPSDRFSAERTGGSVSTLTIQRTQQEDSAVYLCASSAGQGFSPLHFGNGTRLTVT.